This record covers a single T cell receptor beta chain. Produced via immunoSEQ multiplex PCR; TCRdb's table is partial and in-frame only. Among some 300,000 clones listed, about nine tenths were seen once. The sample belongs to a study of blood T cell repertoires in COVID-19. Overall study: Samples of COVID-19 (acute and convalescent) were obtained from the United States, Italy and Spain.

Seattle patient enrollment occurred during active infection, with longitudinal follow-up thereafter. Per the germline V gene, CDR1 is MNHEY and CDR2 is SVGAGI. The length of the CDR3 is 15 residues. The V end was cut by 7 bases, the J end by 7 bases, with 17 bases between. The rearrangement joins TRBV6-5 to TRBJ1-6, with D possibly matching TRBD1 (5 bases). Material: peripheral blood. This TCR was sampled from a woman between 50 and 59 years old with COVID-19, enrolled during active disease. The CDR3 is CASTRDASLNSPLHF. CDR3 in DNA: TGTGCCAGCACGCGGGACGCCAGCTTGAATTCACCCCTCCACTTT.